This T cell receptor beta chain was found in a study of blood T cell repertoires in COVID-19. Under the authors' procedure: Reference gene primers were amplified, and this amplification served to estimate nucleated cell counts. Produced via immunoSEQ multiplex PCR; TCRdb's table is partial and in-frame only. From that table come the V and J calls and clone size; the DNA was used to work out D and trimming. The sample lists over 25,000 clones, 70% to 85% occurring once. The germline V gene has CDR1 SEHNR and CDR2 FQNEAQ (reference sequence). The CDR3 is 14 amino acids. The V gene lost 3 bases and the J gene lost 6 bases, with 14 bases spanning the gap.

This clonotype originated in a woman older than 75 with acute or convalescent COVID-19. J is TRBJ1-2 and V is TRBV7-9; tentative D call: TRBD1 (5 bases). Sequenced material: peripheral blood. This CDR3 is CASSFSRGADGYTF. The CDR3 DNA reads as TGTGCCAGCAGCTTCTCTAGGGGCGCAGATGGCTACACCTTC.